The source of this TCR beta chain is a study of blood T cell repertoires in COVID-19. Study at large: Some COVID-19 samples were acute and others convalescent; all came from the United States, Italy and Spain. Sources were T cells, B-cell-depleted T cells, or PBMCs; the material itself was cDNA or gDNA.

The CDR3 runs to 18 residues. CDR1 is SGHDT and CDR2 is YYEEEE in the germline V gene. Trimming removed 1 base at V and 0 bases at J, with 19 bases between. Participants had their cohort set by participant-reported clinical history. A COVID-19 case had been met by exposed participants during the 2 weeks before study entry. This table comes from immunoSEQ multiplex PCR, and its TCRdb copy is limited to in-frame clones, with some not included. The sample includes roughly 200,000 clones, about 88% of them seen just once. Source material: PBMCs or T cells enriched from blood (not recorded which). The rearrangement joins TRBV5-6 to TRBJ1-1, with D maybe TRBD1 (6 bases). The origin of this receptor is a woman in her twenties or thirties who had been exposed to COVID-19. CDR3 DNA sequence: TGTGCCAGCAGCTTGTGGGGGCCGGGCCTAAGGCTGAACACTGAAGCTTTCTTT. Amino acids: CASSLWGPGLRLNTEAFF.